A selection of T cell receptor beta chains follows, all from one sample in a study of cytomegalovirus exposure and HLA in healthy donors. Using immunoSEQ multiplex PCR, the repertoire was profiled, and TCRdb retains in-frame clones only, with some absent. Of 170,000 or so clones in the sample, about four fifths are singletons; the top ten hold around 4.9%. Source material: PBMCs. These receptors were obtained from a girl between 5 and 17 years old in good health and CMV-seropositive. Each CDR3 is given with its conserved first and last residue. The D gene is left open where the match is weak. A clone size is listed for some rows: how often the clone was seen (once, few, many), or a class if it is expanded.

>.|TRBJ1-2|.|TRBV9
TGTGCCAGCAGCGTAGGGGGGGGGCGCTATGGCTACACCTTC
CASSVGGGRYGYTF
>.|TRBJ1-2|.|TRBV7-9
TGTGCCAGCAGGAGGGAGGCTCTTGATGGCTACACCTTC
CASRREALDGYTF
>.|TRBJ1-5|.|TRBV5-6
TGTGCCAGCAGCTTTTATGCAGGCAATCAGCCCCAGCATTTT
CASSFYAGNQPQHF
>TRBD2|TRBJ2-2|once|TRBV5-4
TGTGCCAGCAGCCCGGGGGGGACGGGGAACACCGGGGAGCTGTTTTTT
CASSPGGTGNTGELFF
>TRBD1|TRBJ1-2|.|TRBV7-9
TGTGCCAGCAGCTTAGGGGCGGACAGGGGGCGAAATGTCCACTATGGCTACACCTTC
CASSLGADRGRNVHYGYTF
>.|TRBJ2-7|.|TRBV11-2
TGTGCCAGCAGCTTAGATCTTTCCCCAGGCCCCTACGAGCAGTACTTC
CASSLDLSPGPYEQYF
>TRBD2|TRBJ2-5|.|TRBV5-1
TGCGCCAGCAGCCCCGGGACTACCGAATACCAAGAGACCCAGTACTTC
CASSPGTTEYQETQYF
>TRBD2|TRBJ2-3|.|TRBV28
TGTGCCAGCAGTGCGGGACTAGCGGGGCTTACAGATACGCAGTATTTT
CASSAGLAGLTDTQYF
>.|TRBJ2-3|.|TRBV11-3
TGTGCCAGCAGCCCTAGCACAGATACGCAGTATTTT
CASSPSTDTQYF
>TRBD1|TRBJ1-2|.|TRBV5-1
TGCGCCAGCAGGGCCACAGGGGAAGGGGGCTACACCTTC
CASRATGEGGYTF
>.|TRBJ2-7|.|TRBV4-1
TGCGCCAGCAGCCGTGAGACAGGGACTAGGGAGCAGTACTTC
CASSRETGTREQYF
>TRBD1|TRBJ1-5|few|TRBV4-1
TGCGCCAGCAGCCAAGCAACAGGGGTTCAGCCCCAGCATTTT
CASSQATGVQPQHF
>.|TRBJ2-5|.|TRBV4-1
TGCGCCAGCAGCCCTAACTTAGGAGGATCGGAGACCCAGTACTTC
CASSPNLGGSETQYF
>TRBD2|TRBJ2-7|.|TRBV7-6
TGTGCCAGCAGCTTACCGGGAGGGGACTACGAGCAGTACTTC
CASSLPGGDYEQYF
>TRBD1|TRBJ1-1|.|TRBV11-1
TGTGCCAGCAGCCTCTTGGGGACAGGGAACCCCATGAACACTGAAGCTTTCTTT
CASSLLGTGNPMNTEAFF
>TRBD2|TRBJ2-2|once|TRBV15
TGTGCCACCAGCAGAGAGACTAGCGGCCTTTACACCGGGGAGCTGTTTTTT
CATSRETSGLYTGELFF
>TRBD2|TRBJ2-7|.|TRBV11-1
TGTGCCAGCAGAAAGGAGAGAATAGCGGGGTTCGAGCAGTACTTC
CASRKERIAGFEQYF
>TRBD2|TRBJ2-3|.|TRBV6-6
TGTGCCAGCCGGACTAGCGGGGGCGCAGATACGCAGTATTTT
CASRTSGGADTQYF
>TRBD1|TRBJ2-7|.|TRBV6-5
TGTGCCAGCAGTTATTATCGACAGGGCTCCTACGAGCAGTACTTC
CASSYYRQGSYEQYF
>.|TRBJ1-1|.|TRBV5-1
TGCGCCAGCAGCTTGCGAATAGGGACAAACACTGAAGCTTTCTTT
CASSLRIGTNTEAFF
>.|TRBJ1-5|.|TRBV7-2
TGTGCCAGCAGCTTATCCGGGGGGTTGAGCAATCAGCCCCAGCATTTT
CASSLSGGLSNQPQHF
>TRBD1|TRBJ2-1|.|TRBV5-1
TGCGCCAGCAGCGGGGACAGCTACAATGAGCAGTTCTTC
CASSGDSYNEQFF
>.|TRBJ1-2|.|TRBV6-5
TGTGCCAGCAGTTACTCGACACAGACCTATGGCTACACCTTC
CASSYSTQTYGYTF
>.|TRBJ1-2|.|TRBV14
TGTGCCAGCACCCAGACTAACGGCTATGGCTACACCTTC
CASTQTNGYGYTF
>.|TRBJ2-7|.|TRBV6-1
TGTGCCAGCAGGCGGACGTTCGGGGTGGACTACGAGCAGTACTTC
CASRRTFGVDYEQYF
>TRBD1|TRBJ1-4|.|TRBV5-1
TGCGCCAGCAGCGCACCCGGGACAGGGGCTGAAAAACTGTTTTTT
CASSAPGTGAEKLFF
>.|TRBJ2-3|.|TRBV2
TGTGCCAGCAGTGTGGCAGGGGGCACAGATACGCAGTATTTT
CASSVAGGTDTQYF
>.|TRBJ2-5|.|TRBV29-1
TGCAGCGCAAGACACCCAAATGTGGAGACCCAGTACTTC
CSARHPNVETQYF
>TRBD1|TRBJ1-1|.|TRBV6-1
TGTGCCAGCATTCAGGGGGCTCGAACTGAAGCTTTCTTT
CASIQGARTEAFF
>.|TRBJ1-2|.|TRBV5-1
TGCGCCAGCCGGTCAACCTTTAACTATGGCTACACCTTC
CASRSTFNYGYTF
>TRBD1|TRBJ1-6|.|TRBV7-9
TGTGCCAGCAGCACGAGGGACAGGGACTCACCCCTCCACTTT
CASSTRDRDSPLHF
>TRBD1|TRBJ1-1|.|TRBV4-1
TGCGCCAGCAGCCACCCTGGGACAGGGAACACTGAAGCTTTCTTT
CASSHPGTGNTEAFF
>TRBD2|TRBJ2-5|.|TRBV6-4
TGTGCCCCTGTGTCCGGGGGGGAGACCCAGTACTTC
CAPVSGGETQYF
>TRBD1|TRBJ1-2|.|TRBV29-1
TGCAGCGTTTCGTACGGGACAGGGGATGGCTACACCTTC
CSVSYGTGDGYTF
>.|TRBJ2-7|.|TRBV5-1
TGCGCCAGCAGCTTGGTGTCCCGCGAGCAGTACTTC
CASSLVSREQYF
>.|TRBJ1-4|.|TRBV4-1
TGCGCCAGCAGAAACGACCGGGTTGGGAATGAAAAACTGTTTTTT
CASRNDRVGNEKLFF
>TRBD1|TRBJ1-6|.|TRBV7-2
TGTGCCAGCAGCTTAAGACAGGGAGCACCCCTCCACTTT
CASSLRQGAPLHF
>TRBD1|TRBJ2-7|.|TRBV6-6
TGTGCCAGCGCCTCGGACAGGGGCTACGAGCAGTACTTC
CASASDRGYEQYF
>.|TRBJ1-2|few|TRBV19
TGTGCCAGTAGTATCCCAAGCGTGGGGGGGCGCCTCTATGGCTACACCTTC
CASSIPSVGGRLYGYTF
>.|TRBJ2-2|.|TRBV5-4
TGTGCCAGCAGCTCAGGACTTGCGGGGGAGCTGTTTTTT
CASSSGLAGELFF
>.|TRBJ1-1|few|TRBV30
TGTGCCTGGAGTGCCGGACAGAACACTGAAGCTTTCTTT
CAWSAGQNTEAFF
>TRBD1|TRBJ2-7|.|TRBV5-1
TGCGCCAGCAGCCCCACAGGGGGCGCCGCCTACGAGCAGTACTTC
CASSPTGGAAYEQYF
>.|TRBJ1-1|.|TRBV6-5
TGTGCCGTTCGAGGGGGTGCTGAAGCTTTCTTT
CAVRGGAEAFF
>.|TRBJ2-3|.|TRBV4-1
TGCGCCAGCAGCCAAGACCGCGGACGGGGTAGCACAGATACGCAGTATTTT
CASSQDRGRGSTDTQYF
>.|TRBJ1-1|.|TRBV12-5
TGTGCTAGTGGTTTTATGAACACTGAAGCTTTCTTT
CASGFMNTEAFF
>.|TRBJ1-2|.|TRBV7-2
TGTGCCAGCAGCTTACAGAGTACGGCTTCTAGTGGCTACACCTTC
CASSLQSTASSGYTF
>.|TRBJ2-1|.|TRBV6-5
TGTGCCAGCAGTTACTACAGCACGGTCTACAATGAGCAGTTCTTC
CASSYYSTVYNEQFF
>.|TRBJ2-2|.|TRBV2
TGTGCCAGCCTCACCTTTCTCGGCCAGGGCGGGGAGCTGTTTTTT
CASLTFLGQGGELFF
>.|TRBJ1-5|few|TRBV9
TGTGCCAGCAGCGTAGCCCAGGGACAGCCCCAGCATTTT
CASSVAQGQPQHF
>.|TRBJ1-6|.|TRBV7-9
TGTGCCAGCAGCTTCTCAGGGAGGGCGGGGTCACCCCTCCACTTT
CASSFSGRAGSPLHF